The 24 T cell receptor beta chains listed next were all sequenced from one sample in a study of blood T cell repertoires in COVID-19. Sequencing was performed with immunoSEQ multiplex PCR; in TCRdb, only in-frame clones are kept and a portion is missing. The repertoire includes almost 200,000 clones, around four fifths of them detected once, and roughly 0.91% sits in the top ten. What was sequenced was peripheral blood. The source is a man aged 60 to 75 with COVID-19, enrolled during active disease.

The chain carries TRBV28 and TRBJ1-3; TRBD1 matches at 7 bases. Germline V gene lookup returns CDR1 MDHEN and CDR2 SYDVKM. Trimming took 6 bases from V and 3 from J; bases not matched to a gene: 5. The CDR3 has 14 residues. The CDR3 coding sequence is TGTGCCAGCAGGTTACAGGGGAATGGAAACACCATATATTTT. Protein product: CASRLQGNGNTIYF.

This clone was counted a single time. CDR3 DNA: TGTGCCACCACCGGGACAGGGGGCGGCACTGAAGCTTTCTTT. Translating it yields CATTGTGGGTEAFF. This chain uses TRBV6-5 with TRBJ1-1; 12 bases match TRBD1. The length of the CDR3 is 14 residues. V was clipped by 10 bases and J by 4 bases; unmatched bases: 7. Germline V gives CDR1 MNHEY, CDR2 SVGAGI.

V usage is TRBV19 and J usage is TRBJ1-3; D is uncertain. The V end lost 6 bases, the J end lost 2 bases, and 5 bases lay between the germline ends. The CDR3 length is 12 residues. The germline V gene encodes CDR1 LNHDA and CDR2 SQIVND (reference sequence). The CDR3 DNA reads TGTGCCAGTAGCTTTCCTGGAAACACCATATATTTT. Translated, it gives CASSFPGNTIYF.

In nucleotides, the CDR3 is TGTGCCAGCAGTTCGGACTTAGTCGAGCAGTTCTTC. As protein: CASSSDLVEQFF. The J gene is TRBJ2-1, the V gene TRBV28; TRBD2 is a possible D gene (5 bases). CDR1 is MDHEN, CDR2 SYDVKM, per germline. This CDR3 comprises 12 residues. V was pared by 4 bases and J by 10 bases, with 11 bases between.

This chain's CDR3 is CASSLGIGGVNSYEQYF. As DNA, the CDR3 is TGCGCCAGCAGCTTGGGAATAGGAGGGGTGAACTCCTACGAGCAGTACTTC. This rearrangement joins TRBV5-1 to TRBJ2-7, with a weak D call TRBD2 (6 bases). The germline V and J ends were trimmed by 0 bases and 0 bases, with 16 bases remaining between them. The CDR3 length is 17 residues. CDR1 and CDR2 from the germline V gene are SGHRS and YFSETQ. The full variable domain, completed using reference TRBV5-1 and TRBJ2-7, is KAGVTQTPRYLIKTRGQQVTLSCSPISGHRSVSWYQQTPGQGLQFLFEYFSETQRNKGNFPGRFSGRQFSNSRSEMNVSTLELGDSALYLCASSLGIGGVNSYEQYFGPGTRLTVT.

This chain links TRBV7-2 with TRBJ1-2, with TRBD1 as a possible D gene (6 bases). V lost 1 base, J lost 8 bases, and 11 bases lay in between. CDR1 and CDR2 from the germline V gene are SGHTA and FQGNSA. The CDR3 spans 13 residues. This CDR3 reads CASSLDTGSGYTF. The CDR3 nucleotides read TGTGCCAGCAGCTTAGACACAGGGAGCGGCTACACCTTC.

In its sample, this clone was seen a few times. The chain combines TRBV12-3 or TRBV12-4 with TRBJ1-3, with 9 bases aligning to TRBD1. The CDR3 length is 13 residues. V lost 8 bases to trimming and J lost 4 bases; unmatched junction nucleotides: 3. Written as DNA, the CDR3 is TGTGCCAGCGGGACAGGGACAGGAAACACCATATATTTT. Its protein product is CASGTGTGNTIYF.

This rearrangement joins TRBV29-1 to TRBJ1-6; D possibly corresponds to TRBD1 (6 bases). The CDR3 extends over 12 amino acids. Trimming took off 4 bases at V and 8 bases at J, with 9 bases between the two ends. Germline V gene data show CDR1 as SQVTM and CDR2 as ANQGSEA. CDR3 bases: TGCAGCGTTGGGGGGGGCGATTCACCCCTCCACTTT. Translated: CSVGGGDSPLHF.

The sample holds one count of this clone. J is TRBJ1-5 and V is TRBV6-6; 8 bases align to TRBD1. CDR3 length equals 14 residues. Germline V lookup: CDR1 MNHNY, CDR2 SVGAGI (reference sequence). Germline trimming cut 5 bases from V and 3 bases from J; bases unmatched to any gene: 3. The CDR3 loop reads CASSKTGDNQPQHF. In nucleotides, the CDR3 is TGTGCCAGCAGTAAGACAGGGGACAATCAGCCCCAGCATTTT.

The chain carries TRBV27 and TRBJ2-7; no clear D gene. V was cut by 5 bases and J by 2 bases, with 10 bases left in between. Germline V CDR1 and CDR2: MNHEY, SMNVEV (reference sequence). The CDR3 covers 13 residues. DNA for the CDR3: TGTGCCAGCAGTCTAACCGAGACCTACGAGCAGTACTTC. Encoded protein: CASSLTETYEQYF.

This clone has a handful of counts. This chain links TRBV19 with TRBJ1-4; D remains ambiguous. The CDR3 runs to 14 residues. The ends were cut back, 3 bases at V and 3 bases at J, with 8 bases in the middle. Germline CDR1 reads LNHDA; CDR2 reads SQIVND (reference sequence). The CDR3 DNA follows: TGTGCCAGTAGTATTGACTTTTCTAATGAAAAACTGTTTTTT. Translation: CASSIDFSNEKLFF.

This clone was seen a few times. V gene TRBV10-3 combines with J gene TRBJ2-7; D is ambiguous. The CDR3 is made up of 14 amino acids. V lost 4 bases, J lost 3 bases, and 13 bases lay in between. CDR1 and CDR2 from the germline V gene are ENHRY and SYGVKD. This CDR3 reads CAISGPGASYEQYF. The DNA for the CDR3 is TGTGCCATCAGTGGCCCCGGAGCAAGCTACGAGCAGTACTTC.

The CDR3 spells CASSFGQGYLNTEAFF. The CDR3 coding sequence is TGTGCCAGCAGCTTTGGACAGGGATACCTGAACACTGAAGCTTTCTTT. The V and J genes are TRBV11-2 and TRBJ1-1, with TRBD1 identical over 8 bases. Germline V gene lookup returns CDR1 SGHAT and CDR2 FQNNGV. The CDR3 runs 16 residues. V trimming: 3 bases; J trimming: 0 bases; junction bases outside the gene matches: 6.

This sequence joins TRBV19 and TRBJ1-2, with D unclear. The CDR3 totals 14 residues. Deletions cut 7 bases from V and 5 bases from J, with 17 bases between. CDR1 and CDR2 (germline): LNHDA, SQIVND (reference sequence). In DNA, the CDR3 is TGTGCCAGTACTCCTGGCCAGCGCGTGTATGGCTACACCTTC. Its protein product is CASTPGQRVYGYTF.

This clone was seen a single time. The chain recombines TRBV10-2 with TRBJ2-2; a possible D gene is TRBD1 (5 bases). The CDR3 length is 13 residues. Germline-derived CDR1 and CDR2 are WSHSY and SAAADI. V lost 5 bases and J lost 7, with 11 bases in between. Here the CDR3 reads CASSRRRGGELFF. DNA for the CDR3: TGCGCCAGCAGTCGGAGAAGGGGCGGGGAGCTGTTTTTT.

The J gene is TRBJ2-3, the V gene TRBV7-9; 11 positions match TRBD2. With 4 bases clipped from V and 2 bases from J, the junction kept 2 bases outside the gene matches. Germline CDR1 and CDR2: SEHNR and FQNEAQ (reference sequence). The CDR3 is 15 residues long. DNA of the CDR3: TGTGCCAGCAGCTCTAGCGGGAGGTACACAGATACGCAGTATTTT. It is translated as CASSSSGRYTDTQYF.

The genes are TRBV6-5 and TRBJ2-7; TRBD1 agrees at 10 bases. CDR1 and CDR2 from the germline V gene are MNHEY and SVGAGI. J gave up 2 bases and V 8 bases, and 3 bases lay outside the gene matches. CDR3 length equals 13 residues. The CDR3 DNA follows: TGTGCCAGCGAGGGACAGGGGACCTACGAGCAGTACTTC. Its protein product is CASEGQGTYEQYF.

This rearrangement joins TRBV27 to TRBJ1-6, with TRBD1 as a possible D gene (6 bases). The germline V gene encodes CDR1 MNHEY and CDR2 SMNVEV (reference sequence). Trimming took off 5 bases at V and 6 bases at J, with 14 bases between the two ends. The CDR3 spans 15 residues. CDR3 sequence: CASSPNRVGNSPLHF. The DNA for the CDR3 is TGTGCCAGCAGTCCGAACAGGGTTGGTAATTCACCCCTCCACTTT.

The chain employs TRBV15 and TRBJ1-5; 8 nucleotides agree with TRBD1. Germline V CDR1 and CDR2: LNHNV, YYDKDF (reference sequence). J gave up 6 bases and V 4 bases, and 14 bases lay outside the gene matches. This CDR3 region has 17 residues. The CDR3 region has the DNA TGTGCCACCAGCACACGACAGGGGAAAACGAGTAGTCAGCCCCAGCATTTT. Its translation is CATSTRQGKTSSQPQHF.

The chain carries TRBV7-9 and TRBJ2-5; D is ambiguous. Germline CDR1 reads SEHNR; CDR2 reads FQNEAQ (reference sequence). The CDR3 sequence is 16 residues long. Between the trimmed V and J ends, which lost 2 bases and 5 bases, there was a span of 18 bases. CDR3 loop: CASSLLYSMRWETQYF. Here the CDR3 DNA reads TGTGCCAGCAGCTTATTGTATTCGATGCGTTGGGAGACCCAGTACTTC.

The chain has TRBV2 and TRBJ1-2; tentatively, D is TRBD1 (5 bases). The V end lost 4 bases, the J end lost 4 bases, and 13 bases lay between the germline ends. This CDR3 is built from 14 residues. Germline V gene data show CDR1 as SNHLY and CDR2 as FYNNEI. The CDR3, as DNA: TGTGCCAGCAGTGTGGGGCAGGGCCGCTATGGCTACACCTTC. Amino acid sequence: CASSVGQGRYGYTF.

The chain combines TRBV9 with TRBJ2-3; TRBD2 agrees at 12 bases. V was clipped by 2 bases and J by 6 bases; unmatched bases: 7. CDR1 and CDR2 (germline): SGDLS, YYNGEE. The CDR3 sequence is 16 residues long. In nucleotides, the CDR3 is TGTGCCAGCAGCGTTAGGTCTAGCGGGAGGGGGGATACGCAGTATTTT. Residues: CASSVRSSGRGDTQYF.

V gene TRBV6-5 combines with J gene TRBJ2-7; D uncertain. The CDR3 runs 15 residues. Trimming pared 5 bases from V and 5 bases from J, leaving 19 bases between. The germline V gene has CDR1 MNHEY and CDR2 SVGAGI. This CDR3 is CASSPSVANTHEQYF. The CDR3 nucleotides read TGTGCCAGCAGTCCCTCAGTAGCAAATACCCACGAGCAGTACTTC.

V gene TRBV27 combines with J gene TRBJ2-2, with D perhaps TRBD2 (6 bases). V lost 1 base and J lost 4, with 13 bases in between. The CDR3 contains 16 residues. Germline CDR1 MNHEY, CDR2 SMNVEV (reference sequence). The CDR3 is CASSLLTSRFTGELFF. The CDR3 DNA is TGTGCCAGCAGTTTATTAACTAGCCGATTCACCGGGGAGCTGTTTTTT.